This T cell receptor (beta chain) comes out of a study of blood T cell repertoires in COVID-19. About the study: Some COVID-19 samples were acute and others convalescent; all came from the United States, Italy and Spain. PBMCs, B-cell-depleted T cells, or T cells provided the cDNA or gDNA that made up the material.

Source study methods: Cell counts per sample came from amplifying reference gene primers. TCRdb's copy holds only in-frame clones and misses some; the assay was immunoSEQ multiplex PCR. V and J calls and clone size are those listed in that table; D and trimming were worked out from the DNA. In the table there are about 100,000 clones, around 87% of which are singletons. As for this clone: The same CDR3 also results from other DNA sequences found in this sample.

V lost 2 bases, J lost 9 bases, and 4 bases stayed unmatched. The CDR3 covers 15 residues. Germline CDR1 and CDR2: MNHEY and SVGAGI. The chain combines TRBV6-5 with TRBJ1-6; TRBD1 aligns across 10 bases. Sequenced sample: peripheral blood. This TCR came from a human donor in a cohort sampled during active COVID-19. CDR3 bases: TGTGCCAGCAGTTACGGGACAGGGGTGGGTTCACCCCTCCACTTT. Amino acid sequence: CASSYGTGVGSPLHF.